Presented here are 23 T cell receptor beta chains from one specimen sequenced in a study of blood T cell repertoires in COVID-19. Here immunoSEQ multiplex PCR was the method, and the copy in TCRdb shows in-frame clones only, minus some. The data hold roughly 88,000 clones, with around nine tenths observed a single time. Sequencing was carried out using peripheral blood. Receptors originate from a woman aged 50 to 60 in a cohort sampled during active COVID-19.

The chain has TRBV6-1 and TRBJ1-2, with 7 positions matching TRBD1. Germline CDR1 MNHNS, CDR2 SASEGT. The ends lost 3 bases at V and 4 bases at J; junction bases unmatched: 5. CDR3 size: 14 residues. The DNA of the CDR3 is TGTGCCAGCAGTGACAGGGACAGTTCCTATGGCTACACCTTC. Translation: CASSDRDSSYGYTF.

The chain combines TRBV6-4 with TRBJ2-7, with D perhaps TRBD2 (6 bases). This CDR3 has 19 amino acids. V shed 3 bases and J shed 0 bases, with 24 bases lying between them. The germline V gene has CDR1 MRHNA and CDR2 SNTAGT. CDR3 sequence: CASSDCSGFPKRSSYEQYF. The CDR3 coding sequence is TGTGCCAGCAGTGATTGTAGCGGATTTCCAAAAAGGAGCTCCTACGAGCAGTACTTC.

The rearrangement joins TRBV6-5 to TRBJ2-1; D perhaps matches TRBD2 (6 bases). With 0 bases removed from V and 0 bases from J, the gap between germline ends came to 9 bases. The CDR3 runs to 16 residues. Per the germline V gene, CDR1 is MNHEY and CDR2 is SVGAGI. In DNA, the CDR3 is TGTGCCAGCAGTTACTCTATAGCGGTCTCCTACAATGAGCAGTTCTTC. This translates into CASSYSIAVSYNEQFF.

V is TRBV5-1 and J is TRBJ2-7; possible D gene TRBD1, 5 bases. CDR1 and CDR2 (germline): SGHRS, YFSETQ. The CDR3 is made up of 16 amino acids. V shed 0 bases and J shed 2 bases, with 15 bases lying between them. Here the CDR3 reads CASSLESYRTAYEQYF. CDR3 DNA: TGCGCCAGCAGCTTGGAATCGTACAGGACGGCCTACGAGCAGTACTTC.

The chain recombines TRBV3-1 (or the pseudogene TRBV3-2) with TRBJ2-2, with no clear D. CDR3 length: 15 amino acids. The V end was cut by 3 bases, the J end by 1 base, with 9 bases between. Germline V gene lookup returns CDR1 LGHDT and CDR2 YNNKEL (reference sequence). The CDR3 DNA reads as TGTGCCAGCAGCCACCGACGGGTGAACACCGGGGAGCTGTTTTTT. Its protein product is CASSHRRVNTGELFF.

The gene calls are TRBV3-1 (or the pseudogene TRBV3-2) and TRBJ1-5; the match to TRBD1 covers 10 bases. Germline V CDR1 and CDR2: LGHDT, YNNKEL (reference sequence). Trimming took 4 bases from V and 11 from J; bases not matched to a gene: 8. This CDR3 has 14 amino acids. The CDR3 sequence is CASSRGQGEGAQHF. In nucleotides, the CDR3 is TGTGCCAGCAGCCGCGGACAGGGGGAGGGAGCCCAGCATTTT.

V gene TRBV15 combines with J gene TRBJ1-2, with D perhaps TRBD1 (6 bases). The ends were cut back, 3 bases at V and 4 bases at J, with 18 bases in the middle. The CDR3 is made up of 16 amino acids. The germline gives CDR1 LNHNV, CDR2 YYDKDF (reference sequence). The DNA for the CDR3 is TGTGCCACCAGCAGCGCGCTGGGACAAACCATCTATGGCTACACCTTC. It codes for CATSSALGQTIYGYTF.

The chain recombines TRBV28 with TRBJ2-5; 11 nucleotides agree with TRBD2. The CDR3 extends over 16 amino acids. V shed 5 bases and J 7 bases; nucleotides not matched to a gene: 12. CDR1 MDHEN and CDR2 SYDVKM come from the germline V gene. The CDR3 DNA is TGTGCCAGCAGTCCCCCCTTAGGTAGCGGGAGGGGGACCCAGTACTTC. Protein product: CASSPPLGSGRGTQYF.

J is TRBJ1-3 and V is TRBV6-6; 8 bases align to TRBD1. V lost 6 bases to trimming and J lost 4 bases; unmatched junction nucleotides: 11. The germline V gene encodes CDR1 MNHNY and CDR2 SVGAGI (reference sequence). This CDR3 contains 16 residues. The CDR3: CASSRRQGRQGNTIYF. CDR3 sequence (DNA): TGTGCCAGCAGCCGTCGACAGGGGAGACAAGGAAACACCATATATTTT.

This sequence joins TRBV12-3 or TRBV12-4 and TRBJ2-7; D is perhaps TRBD1 (6 bases). This CDR3 has 13 amino acids. Trimming removed 7 bases at V and 5 bases at J, with 15 bases between. The CDR3 region is CASNHGQKDEQYF. The CDR3 DNA reads as TGTGCCAGCAATCATGGACAGAAGGACGAGCAGTACTTC.

This clone was seen only once. This chain connects TRBV20-1 to TRBJ1-2; TRBD1 aligns across 10 bases. The V segment lost 3 bases and the J segment 8 bases; nucleotides outside the gene matches: 0. The CDR3 is 11 amino acids. Germline assignment: CDR1 DFQATT and CDR2 SNEGSKA (reference sequence). CDR3: CSARTGGGYTF. The CDR3 nucleotides are TGCAGTGCTAGGACAGGGGGCGGCTACACCTTC.

This rearrangement joins TRBV5-1 to TRBJ2-1; 11 nucleotides line up with TRBD2. The CDR3 loop spans 16 amino acids. With V trimmed by 4 bases and J by 7 bases, 10 bases remained unmatched. Germline loops: CDR1 SGHRS, CDR2 YFSETQ. The CDR3 sequence is CASSIRLAGGLNEQFF. In DNA, the CDR3 is TGCGCCAGCAGCATCCGCTTAGCGGGGGGGCTGAATGAGCAGTTCTTC.

CDR3 bases: TGTGCCAGCAGTTTAGAACTTTCACCCCTCCACTTT. This translates into CASSLELSPLHF. V usage is TRBV28 and J usage is TRBJ1-6; the D is unclear. CDR1 MDHEN and CDR2 SYDVKM come from the germline V gene. There are 12 residues in the CDR3. V gave up 2 bases and J gave up 9 bases, with 5 bases separating them.

The rearrangement links TRBV4-1 to TRBJ1-6; D unresolved. The CDR3 loop spans 14 amino acids. V dropped 10 bases and J dropped 3 bases, with 13 bases sitting between them. Germline V gene lookup returns CDR1 MGHRA and CDR2 YSYEKL. The CDR3: CATKRPNYNSPLHF. The CDR3 DNA reads as TGCGCCACTAAGAGGCCCAACTATAATTCACCCCTCCACTTT.

This clone was seen once. The chain joins TRBV7-9 to TRBJ2-1, with TRBD2 as a possible D gene (5 bases). The CDR3 runs to 14 residues. V shed 2 bases and J shed 6 bases, with 11 bases lying between them. Germline assignment: CDR1 SEHNR and CDR2 FQNEAQ (reference sequence). DNA for the CDR3: TGTGCCAGCAGCTTACTAGCCCGACGCAATGAGCAGTTCTTC. This sequence encodes CASSLLARRNEQFF.

V and J are TRBV7-8 and TRBJ1-2; D gene ambiguous. Germline values: CDR1 SGHVS, CDR2 FQNEAQ. V lost 4 bases to trimming and J lost 8 bases, with 17 bases between them. This CDR3 is 14 amino acids long. CDR3 DNA sequence: TGTGCCAGCAGCTCCAGCAGCCGGGGATGGGGCTACACCTTC. It translates to CASSSSSRGWGYTF. The variable domain in full, with the rest retrieved from reference TRBV7-8 and TRBJ1-2, is GAGVSQSPRYKVAKRGQDVALRCDPISGHVSLFWYQQALGQGPEFLTYFQNEAQLDKSGLPSDRFFAERPEGSVSTLKIQRTQQEDSAVYLCASSSSSRGWGYTFGSGTRLTVV.

V is TRBV18 and J is TRBJ1-2; TRBD1 matches 9 bases. CDR3 length: 14 residues. CDR1 and CDR2 from the germline V gene are KGHSH and LQKENI. Unmatched junction bases numbered 0, after V lost 0 bases and J lost 4 bases. DNA for the CDR3: TGTGCCAGCTCACCACCGGGACAGGGCTATGGCTACACCTTC. Protein sequence: CASSPPGQGYGYTF.

The chain recombines TRBV6-5 with TRBJ2-1; 12 bases line up with TRBD2. This CDR3 is 15 amino acids long. J lost 6 bases, V lost 0 bases, and 0 bases had no gene match. Germline V lookup: CDR1 MNHEY, CDR2 SVGAGI. The CDR3 DNA reads TGTGCCAGCAGTTACTCGACTAGCGGGAGCAATGAGCAGTTCTTC. Residues: CASSYSTSGSNEQFF.

This clone appeared a single time. The chain employs TRBV10-2 and TRBJ2-3, with 8 bases matching TRBD2. The germline V gene encodes CDR1 WSHSY and CDR2 SAAADI. V gave up 1 base and J gave up 2 bases; unmatched junction bases: 5. This CDR3 is built from 16 residues. CDR3 nucleotides: TGCGCCAGCAGTGAGTTGAGCGGGAGCCCCACAGATACGCAGTATTTT. Residues: CASSELSGSPTDTQYF.

This clone is a singleton in its sample. The V and J genes are TRBV7-2 and TRBJ2-7, with 10 bases aligning to TRBD2. The trim removed 4 bases at V and 3 bases at J, leaving 6 bases unmatched. Looked up from germline, CDR1 is SGHTA and CDR2 is FQGNSA. The CDR3 totals 15 residues. CDR3 region: CASSSGASGGYEQYF. The DNA for the CDR3 is TGTGCCAGCAGCTCGGGGGCTAGCGGGGGCTACGAGCAGTACTTC.

This CDR3 reads CASSWGTGHSPGNTIYF. The CDR3, as DNA: TGTGCCAGCAGCTGGGGGACAGGGCATTCTCCTGGAAACACCATATATTTT. This sequence joins TRBV5-4 and TRBJ1-3; 9 bases align to TRBD1. The CDR3 covers 17 residues. The V gene's germline CDR1 is SGHNT and CDR2 YYREEE (reference sequence). Trimming took 3 bases from V and 2 from J; bases not matched to a gene: 9.

The rearrangement joins TRBV4-1 to TRBJ2-1; no reliable D call. Germline V gives CDR1 MGHRA, CDR2 YSYEKL. Trimming cost V 0 bases and J 3 bases, with 12 bases left between them. The CDR3 has 16 residues. Here the CDR3 reads CASSQEQTARYNEQFF. The CDR3 bases are TGCGCCAGCAGCCAAGAACAGACGGCTCGCTACAATGAGCAGTTCTTC.

The CDR3 DNA is TGTGCCAGCAGTGAAGGGGCAGGGGGATATGGCTACACCTTC. Protein sequence: CASSEGAGGYGYTF. The V gene is TRBV6-1, the J gene TRBJ1-2; TRBD1 agrees at 7 bases. J lost 5 bases, V lost 1 base, and 4 bases had no gene match. Germline-derived CDR1 and CDR2 are MNHNS and SASEGT. The CDR3 sequence is 14 residues long.